These 2 T cell receptor beta chains were all obtained from the same sample, sequenced in a study of blood T cells in healthy people across ages. A second about 6 to 11 cycle PCR used barcoded and J-beta primers. TCRdb independently ran MiXCR on the 5' RACE reads; one entry per CDR3 protein. Of over a million distinct CDR3 sequences in the sample, approximately 59% are singletons; the top ten hold 5.5% to 8%. The sample consisted of blood. Receptors originate from a man aged 18 to 29 in good health.

The chain couples TRBV15 to TRBJ1-5; 9 bases agree with TRBD1. There are 18 residues in the CDR3. The V gene end was trimmed by 2 bases and the J gene end by 1 base; junction bases not matched to a gene: 9. Germline V CDR1 and CDR2: LNHNV, YYDKDF (reference sequence). DNA for the CDR3: TGTGCCACCAGCAGACCGGGGACAGGGACGACCAGCAATCAGCCCCAGCATTTT. The encoded protein is CATSRPGTGTTSNQPQHF.

This sequence joins TRBV12-3 or TRBV12-4 and TRBJ2-7; no clear D. V was shortened by 1 base and J by 1 base, with 14 bases between the two germline ends. This CDR3 is built from 16 residues. The CDR3 sequence: CASSLGSGGLSYEQYF. Written as DNA, the CDR3 is TGTGCCAGCAGTTTAGGGTCCGGCGGTTTGTCCTACGAGCAGTACTTC.